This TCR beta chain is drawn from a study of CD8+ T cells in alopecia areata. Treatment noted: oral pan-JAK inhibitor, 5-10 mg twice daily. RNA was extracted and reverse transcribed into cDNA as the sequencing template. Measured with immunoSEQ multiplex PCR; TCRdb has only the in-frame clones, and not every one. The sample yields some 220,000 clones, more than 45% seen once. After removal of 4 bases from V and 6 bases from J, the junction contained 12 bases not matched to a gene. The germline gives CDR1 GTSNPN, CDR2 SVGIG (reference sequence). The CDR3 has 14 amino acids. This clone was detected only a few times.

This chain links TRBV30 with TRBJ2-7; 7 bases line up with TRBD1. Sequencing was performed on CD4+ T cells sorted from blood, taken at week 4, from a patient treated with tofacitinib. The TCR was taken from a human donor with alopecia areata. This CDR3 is CAWNSQGPTSEQYF. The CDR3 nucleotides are TGTGCCTGGAACTCACAGGGGCCAACATCCGAGCAGTACTTC.